The 13 T cell receptor beta chains reported below all come from one sample, sequenced in a study of cytomegalovirus exposure and HLA in healthy donors. Generated by immunoSEQ multiplex PCR, the TCRdb table keeps only in-frame clones and is missing some. The sample includes approximately 140,000 clones, 86% of them seen just once. Sequencing used PBMCs. These receptors all come from a man between 18 and 29 years old in good health and CMV-seronegative.

This clone has just a few counts. The chain employs TRBV29-1 and TRBJ2-2; 7 bases match TRBD1. Losses at the gene ends were 8 bases for V and 5 bases for J; bases not matched to a gene: 11. Per the germline V gene, CDR1 is SQVTM and CDR2 is ANQGSEA. The CDR3 is 14 amino acids. The CDR3 region is CSSKTGTDTGELFF. The CDR3 coding sequence is TGCAGCTCTAAAACCGGGACAGATACCGGGGAGCTGTTTTTT.

The chain is built from TRBV6-4 and TRBJ2-1; 10 bases match TRBD2. CDR3 length: 15 amino acids. Germline trimming cut 5 bases from V and 7 bases from J; bases unmatched to any gene: 8. Germline V gene sequence: CDR1 MRHNA, CDR2 SNTAGT. The CDR3 nucleotides are TGTGCCAGCAGTTTTAGCGGGAGGAGCCCTAATGAGCAGTTCTTC. Translation gives CASSFSGRSPNEQFF.

This clone is medium-sized. This sample includes further DNA sequences coding for the same CDR3. The chain combines TRBV6-1 with TRBJ2-7; 10 bases are shared with TRBD2. Germline CDR1 and CDR2: MNHNS and SASEGT. CDR3 length equals 15 residues. The trim removed 2 bases at V and 1 base at J, leaving 2 bases unmatched. CDR3 residues: CASSELAGASYEQYF. The CDR3 DNA reads as TGTGCCAGCAGTGAACTAGCGGGAGCGTCCTACGAGCAGTACTTC.

The chain carries TRBV5-4 and TRBJ2-2, with TRBD2 matching over 13 bases. The V and J ends lost 3 bases and 6 bases, in that order; junction bases with no gene match: 2. Looked up from germline, CDR1 is SGHNT and CDR2 is YYREEE (reference sequence). The CDR3 runs 15 residues. The CDR3 reads CASSSGLAGAGELFF. The CDR3 DNA follows: TGTGCCAGCAGCTCAGGACTAGCGGGAGCCGGGGAGCTGTTTTTT.

The chain recombines TRBV11-3 with TRBJ2-3; 8 nucleotides agree with TRBD1. There are 15 residues in the CDR3. V was pared by 4 bases and J by 2 bases, with 5 bases of the junction left unmatched. Germline V gene sequence: CDR1 SGHNT, CDR2 YENEEA. CDR3: CASSSQGANTDTQYF. The CDR3 coding sequence is TGTGCCAGCAGCTCCCAGGGGGCTAACACAGATACGCAGTATTTT.

The table lists this clone with a count of one. This chain uses TRBV2 with TRBJ2-7; TRBD2 is a possible D gene (6 bases). The V gene lost 3 bases and the J gene lost 3 bases, with 12 bases spanning the gap. Germline CDR1 is SNHLY and CDR2 is FYNNEI. This CDR3 has 14 residues. DNA of the CDR3: TGTGCCAGCAGTGACGGCGGGACCGTCTACGAGCAGTACTTC. It is translated as CASSDGGTVYEQYF.

This rearrangement joins TRBV11-3 to TRBJ2-7; TRBD2 might be the D (6 bases). V gave up 1 base and J gave up 5 bases, with 9 bases separating them. The CDR3 spans 13 residues. Germline-derived CDR1 and CDR2 are SGHNT and YENEEA. The CDR3 reads CASSLGGEHEQYF. In DNA form, the CDR3 reads TGTGCCAGCAGCTTAGGGGGGGAACACGAGCAGTACTTC.

V gene TRBV18 combines with J gene TRBJ1-1; perhaps TRBD1 as D (5 bases). This CDR3 spans 14 amino acids. The germline V gene has CDR1 KGHSH and CDR2 LQKENI. V was shortened by 7 bases and J by 0 bases, with 12 bases between the two germline ends. CDR3 in amino acids: CASLTSRVNTEAFF. DNA of the CDR3: TGTGCCAGCTTAACGAGCAGGGTGAACACTGAAGCTTTCTTT. Looking up the rest from reference TRBV18 and TRBJ1-1 gives the full variable domain: NAGVMQNPRHLVRRRGQEARLRCSPMKGHSHVYWYRQLPEEGLKFMVYLQKENIIDESGMPKERFSAEFPKEGPSILRIQQVVRGDSAAYFCASLTSRVNTEAFFGQGTRLTVV.

The chain joins TRBV15 to TRBJ1-5, with 7 bases that match TRBD1. Germline V CDR1 and CDR2: LNHNV, YYDKDF (reference sequence). The J segment lost 3 bases and the V segment lost 5 bases, leaving 4 bases of the junction unmatched. There are 14 residues in the CDR3. CDR3 bases: TGTGCCACCAGCGAGGACAGGTACAATCAGCCCCAGCATTTT. Protein: CATSEDRYNQPQHF.

The chain links TRBV7-9 to TRBJ1-5; D may be TRBD1 (6 bases). CDR3 length: 14 residues. CDR1 SEHNR and CDR2 FQNEAQ come from the germline V gene (reference sequence). Between the trimmed V and J ends, which lost 2 bases and 1 base, there was a span of 6 bases. CDR3: CASSLQGSNQPQHF. For the CDR3, the DNA is TGTGCCAGCAGCTTACAGGGGAGCAATCAGCCCCAGCATTTT.

The chain combines TRBV7-9 with TRBJ1-4; D is unclear. Trimming removed 5 bases at V and 0 bases at J, with 10 bases between. Germline CDR1 reads SEHNR; CDR2 reads FQNEAQ (reference sequence). CDR3 length: 15 residues. CDR3 nucleotide sequence: TGTGCCAGCAGCAGCCACAGTGCAACTAATGAAAAACTGTTTTTT. This codes for CASSSHSATNEKLFF.

The chain uses TRBV7-9 and TRBJ1-2; D is perhaps TRBD1 (6 bases). V gave up 4 bases and J gave up 1 base, with 19 bases separating them. This CDR3 comprises 17 residues. Germline CDR1 SEHNR, CDR2 FQNEAQ (reference sequence). The CDR3 sequence: CASSSPLDSTINYGYTF. The CDR3 DNA reads TGTGCCAGCAGCTCGCCCCTGGACAGTACGATTAACTATGGCTACACCTTC.

This chain joins TRBV5-1 and TRBJ2-1; no clear D. The germline V gene encodes CDR1 SGHRS and CDR2 YFSETQ. V lost 1 base and J 8 bases, leaving 10 bases between the germline ends. There are 13 residues in the CDR3. CDR3: CASSLLRPDEQFF. The CDR3 DNA is TGCGCCAGCAGCTTGCTTCGCCCGGATGAGCAGTTCTTC.